This TCR beta chain was sequenced for a study of cytomegalovirus exposure and HLA in healthy donors. The CDR3 runs to 16 residues. Germline V lookup: CDR1 MNHNY, CDR2 SVGAGI (reference sequence). Trimming pared 2 bases from V and 0 bases from J, leaving 11 bases between. Both 60 Vbeta primers and 13 Jbeta primers went into the PCR. The table came from immunoSEQ multiplex PCR; TCRdb's copy has only in-frame clones and leaves some out. Among 100,000 to 120,000 clones, around 83% were seen once, and the ten largest hold roughly 2.9%. This sequence joins TRBV6-6 and TRBJ1-5; perhaps TRBD1 as D (5 bases). This TCR derives from a woman between 55 and 75 years old in good health and CMV-seropositive. The specimen was PBMCs. CDR3 sequence: CASSYTLDSSNQPQHF. The CDR3 nucleotides are TGTGCCAGCAGTTACACCCTAGACAGTAGCAATCAGCCCCAGCATTTT.